This record looks at one T cell receptor beta chain sequence and its context. The CDR3 consists of 16 residues. CDR1 SGHTA and CDR2 FQGNSA come from the germline V gene. Trimming cost V 1 base and J 4 bases, with 13 bases left between them. The data stem from a study of T cells in localized non-small cell lung cancer. Only in-frame clones appear in the TCRdb table, and some are missing; sequencing was by immunoSEQ multiplex PCR. This table has around 31,000 clones, nearly 90% appearing once. Source: peripheral blood, taken before any cancer treatment. The clonotype comes from a woman aged 35 to 75 with stage I lung adenocarcinoma. This rearrangement joins TRBV7-2 to TRBJ1-4, with D possibly TRBD1 on 5 matching bases. The CDR3 sequence: CASSLVGTRFNEKLFF. The CDR3 bases are TGTGCCAGCAGCTTAGTAGGGACCCGTTTTAATGAAAAACTGTTTTTT. Drawing the rest from reference TRBV7-2 and TRBJ1-4, the complete variable domain is GAGVSQSPSNKVTEKGKDVELRCDPISGHTALYWYRQSLGQGLEFLIYFQGNSAPDKSGLPSDRFSAERTGGSVSTLTIQRTQQEDSAVYLCASSLVGTRFNEKLFFGSGTQLSVL.